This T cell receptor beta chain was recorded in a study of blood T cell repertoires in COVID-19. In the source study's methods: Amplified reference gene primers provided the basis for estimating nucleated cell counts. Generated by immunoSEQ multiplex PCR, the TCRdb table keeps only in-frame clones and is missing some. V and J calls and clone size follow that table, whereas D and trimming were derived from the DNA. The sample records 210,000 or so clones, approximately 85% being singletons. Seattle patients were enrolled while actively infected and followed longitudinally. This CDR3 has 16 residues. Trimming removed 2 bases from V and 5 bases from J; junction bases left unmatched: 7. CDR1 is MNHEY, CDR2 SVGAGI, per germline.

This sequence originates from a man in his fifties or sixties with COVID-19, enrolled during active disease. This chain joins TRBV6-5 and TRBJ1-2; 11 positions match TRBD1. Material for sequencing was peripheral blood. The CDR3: CASSYGDRGLGYGYTF. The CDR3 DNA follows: TGTGCCAGCAGTTACGGGGACAGGGGGTTAGGGTATGGCTACACCTTC.